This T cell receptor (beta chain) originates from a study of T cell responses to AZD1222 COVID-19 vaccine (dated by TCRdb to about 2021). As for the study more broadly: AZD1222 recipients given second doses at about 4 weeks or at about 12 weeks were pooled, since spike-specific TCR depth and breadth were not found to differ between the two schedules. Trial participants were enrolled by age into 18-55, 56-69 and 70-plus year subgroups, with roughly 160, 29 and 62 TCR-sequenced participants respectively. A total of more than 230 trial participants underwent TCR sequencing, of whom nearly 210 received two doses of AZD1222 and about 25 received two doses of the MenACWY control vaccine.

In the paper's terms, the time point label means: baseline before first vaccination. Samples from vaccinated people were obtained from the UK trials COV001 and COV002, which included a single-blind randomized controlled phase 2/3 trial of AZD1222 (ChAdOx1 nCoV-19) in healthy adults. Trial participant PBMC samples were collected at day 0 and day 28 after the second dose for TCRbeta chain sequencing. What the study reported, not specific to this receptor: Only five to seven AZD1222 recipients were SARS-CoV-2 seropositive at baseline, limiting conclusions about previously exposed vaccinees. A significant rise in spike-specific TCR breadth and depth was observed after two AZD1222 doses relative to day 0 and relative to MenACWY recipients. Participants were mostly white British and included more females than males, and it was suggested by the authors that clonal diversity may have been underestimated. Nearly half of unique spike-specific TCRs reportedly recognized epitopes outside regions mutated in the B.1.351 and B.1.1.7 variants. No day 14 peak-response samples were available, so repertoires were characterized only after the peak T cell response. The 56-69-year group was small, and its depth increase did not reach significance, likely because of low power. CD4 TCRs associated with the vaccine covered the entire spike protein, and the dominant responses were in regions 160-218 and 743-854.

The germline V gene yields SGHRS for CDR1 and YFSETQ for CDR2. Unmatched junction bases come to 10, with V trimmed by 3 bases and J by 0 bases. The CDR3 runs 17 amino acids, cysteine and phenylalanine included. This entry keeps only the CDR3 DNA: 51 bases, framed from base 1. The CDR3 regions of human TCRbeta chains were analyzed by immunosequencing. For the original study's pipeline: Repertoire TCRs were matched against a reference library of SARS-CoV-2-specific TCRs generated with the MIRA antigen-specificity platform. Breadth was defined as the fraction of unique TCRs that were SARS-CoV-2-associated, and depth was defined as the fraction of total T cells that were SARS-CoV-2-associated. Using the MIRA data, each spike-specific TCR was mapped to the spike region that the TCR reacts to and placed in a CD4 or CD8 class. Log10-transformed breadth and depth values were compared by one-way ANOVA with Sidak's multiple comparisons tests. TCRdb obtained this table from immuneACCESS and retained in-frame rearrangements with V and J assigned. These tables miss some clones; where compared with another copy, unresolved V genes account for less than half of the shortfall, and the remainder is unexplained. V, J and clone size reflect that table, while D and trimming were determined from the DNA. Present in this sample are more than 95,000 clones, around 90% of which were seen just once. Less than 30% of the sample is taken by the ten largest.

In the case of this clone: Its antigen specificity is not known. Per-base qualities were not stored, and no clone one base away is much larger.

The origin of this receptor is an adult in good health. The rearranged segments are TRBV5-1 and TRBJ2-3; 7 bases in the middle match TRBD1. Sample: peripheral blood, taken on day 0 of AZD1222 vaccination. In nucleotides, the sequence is TGCGCCAGCAGCTCCTTGGAAGGGGGCGGTAGCACAGATACGCAGTATTTT. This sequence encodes CASSSLEGGGSTDTQYF.